This TCR beta chain was captured by sequencing in a study of blood T cell repertoires in COVID-19. Turning to the study itself: Nucleic acid was either cDNA or gDNA, and it came from T cells, B-cell-depleted T cells, or PBMCs.

About this clone itself: The sample holds other DNA sequences that translate to the same CDR3.

Here immunoSEQ multiplex PCR was the method, and the copy in TCRdb shows in-frame clones only, minus some. The sample records around 250,000 clones, approximately 86% being singletons. This CDR3 spans 13 amino acids. The germline V and J ends were trimmed by 3 bases and 2 bases, with 7 bases remaining between them. V and J are TRBV12-3 or TRBV12-4 and TRBJ1-1; D remains ambiguous. The TCR comes from a woman in her sixties or seventies with active or convalescent COVID-19. Specimen: peripheral blood. CDR3 region: CASSLSRNTEAFF. DNA of the CDR3: TGTGCCAGCAGTTTGAGTCGAAACACTGAAGCTTTCTTT.